The 3 T cell receptor beta chains listed next were all sequenced from one sample in a study of identical twins. A single record per CDR3 protein comes from TCRdb applying MiXCR to the 5' RACE reads. The sample records about 720,000 distinct CDR3 sequences, around a sixth being singletons. The same data also went into a second study, on T cells expressing NK-cell markers.

Sequencing was carried out using PBMCs. These receptors came from a woman under 30 in good health.

This chain joins TRBV5-1 and TRBJ2-4; D is unresolved. The CDR3 runs to 16 residues. Trimming removed 0 bases from V and 3 bases from J, with 13 bases in between. CDR1 SGHRS and CDR2 YFSETQ come from the germline V gene. In DNA, the CDR3 is TGCGCCAGCAGCTTGGAACCCCCGCAAGGCAAAAACATTCAGTACTTC. Its protein product is CASSLEPPQGKNIQYF.

This clonotype has more than one count but fewer than ten. The rearrangement links TRBV7-9 to TRBJ1-6, with 7 bases that match TRBD1. V lost 4 bases and J lost 10; bases outside the gene matches: 7. Germline assignment: CDR1 SEHNR and CDR2 FQNEAQ (reference sequence). CDR3 size: 14 residues. The CDR3 bases are TGTGCCAGCAGCTCCGACAGGGTCGGCTCACCCCTCCACTTT. Its protein is CASSSDRVGSPLHF.

The V gene is TRBV4-3, the J gene TRBJ1-5; D might be TRBD1 (5 bases). The CDR3 is 14 residues long. Trimming removed 1 base at V and 3 bases at J, with 7 bases between. The V gene's germline CDR1 is LGHNA and CDR2 YSLEER. The CDR3 protein is CASSQGQLNQPQHF. The CDR3 region has the DNA TGCGCCAGCAGCCAAGGACAGCTCAATCAGCCCCAGCATTTT.